Following are 20 T cell receptor beta chains from one sample sequenced in a study of blood T cell repertoires in COVID-19. Assay used: immunoSEQ multiplex PCR; TCRdb lists only in-frame clones, some missing. The sample comprises around 200,000 clones, 85% of which are singletons, and around a sixth rests with the top ten. Input material: PBMCs or T cells enriched from blood (not recorded which). Receptors were obtained from a man aged 40-50 years who had recovered from COVID-19.

This chain links TRBV27 with TRBJ2-1; tentative D call: TRBD1 (5 bases). Germline CDR1 and CDR2: MNHEY and SMNVEV (reference sequence). V gave up 4 bases and J gave up 7 bases, with 11 bases separating them. The CDR3 sequence is 13 residues long. CDR3: CASSYRPRNEQFF. DNA of the CDR3: TGTGCCAGCAGTTACAGGCCACGGAATGAGCAGTTCTTC.

The chain combines TRBV7-9 with TRBJ2-3; D possibly corresponds to TRBD1 (5 bases). Germline V lookup: CDR1 SEHNR, CDR2 FQNEAQ (reference sequence). The CDR3 is 13 residues long. The germline V and J ends were trimmed by 1 base and 6 bases, with 8 bases remaining between them. The chain's CDR3 is CASSLVPGDTQYF. CDR3 bases: TGTGCCAGCAGCTTAGTTCCAGGGGATACGCAGTATTTT.

This rearrangement joins TRBV3-1 (or the pseudogene TRBV3-2) to TRBJ2-7; tentative D call: TRBD2 (6 bases). Trimming stripped 1 base from V and 2 bases from J, with 15 bases between. The CDR3 runs to 16 residues. Germline loops: CDR1 LGHDT, CDR2 YNNKEL (reference sequence). This CDR3 is CASSQGRAGDAYEQYF. The CDR3, as DNA: TGTGCCAGCAGCCAAGGGAGGGCGGGTGATGCCTACGAGCAGTACTTC.

The rearrangement uses TRBV6-2 or TRBV6-3 and TRBJ2-7, with 7 bases matching TRBD2. Germline CDR1 reads MNHEY; CDR2 reads SVGEGT. With 6 bases clipped from V and 7 bases from J, the junction kept 9 bases outside the gene matches. CDR3 length: 13 residues. The CDR3 sequence: CASSQRGWREQYF. The CDR3 bases are TGTGCCAGCAGCCAGCGGGGTTGGAGGGAGCAGTACTTC.

The rearrangement joins TRBV9 to TRBJ1-5, with 10 bases matching TRBD1. Looked up from germline, CDR1 is SGDLS and CDR2 is YYNGEE. The CDR3 length is 15 residues. Unmatched junction bases numbered 4, after V lost 2 bases and J lost 5 bases. In DNA, the CDR3 is TGTGCCAGCAGCGTTGGGACAGGGGTGGATCAGCCCCAGCATTTT. As protein: CASSVGTGVDQPQHF.

This chain connects TRBV3-1 (or the pseudogene TRBV3-2) to TRBJ2-5; D perhaps matches TRBD2 (5 bases). This CDR3 has 14 amino acids. Trimming took 4 bases from V and 5 from J, leaving 14 bases between them. Germline CDR1 reads LGHDT; CDR2 reads YNNKEL (reference sequence). This CDR3 reads CASSREKALETQYF. CDR3 coding DNA: TGTGCCAGCAGCCGGGAGAAGGCTTTGGAGACCCAGTACTTC.

This chain uses TRBV7-2 with TRBJ2-7; 8 positions agree with TRBD1. CDR3 length equals 12 residues. Germline-derived CDR1 and CDR2 are SGHTA and FQGNSA. J gave up 6 bases and V 8 bases, and 6 bases lay outside the gene matches. Here the CDR3 reads CASGRGLGEQYF. The DNA of the CDR3 is TGTGCCAGCGGCAGGGGGCTGGGCGAGCAGTACTTC.

This sequence joins TRBV7-2 and TRBJ1-4, with TRBD1 matching over 7 bases. The germline CDR1 and CDR2 sequences are SGHTA and FQGNSA. The CDR3 sequence is 16 residues long. V lost 2 bases to trimming and J lost 4 bases; unmatched junction nucleotides: 7. The CDR3 DNA is TGTGCCAGCAGCTTAAAGACAGGGTATCATAATGAAAAACTGTTTTTT. Its protein product is CASSLKTGYHNEKLFF.

This clone was counted a few times. The CDR3 here is CASSGAGGANTGELFF. CDR3 DNA sequence: TGTGCCAGCAGCGGCGCCGGGGGGGCGAACACCGGGGAGCTGTTTTTT. The gene calls are TRBV9 and TRBJ2-2, with 8 bases that match TRBD2. This CDR3 is built from 16 residues. Per the germline V gene, CDR1 is SGDLS and CDR2 is YYNGEE. V shed 3 bases and J 0 bases; nucleotides not matched to a gene: 4.

This chain connects TRBV5-4 to TRBJ1-1; D may be TRBD1 (6 bases). The CDR3 is 12 amino acids. CDR1 is SGHNT, CDR2 YYREEE, per germline (reference sequence). V lost 5 bases, J lost 5 bases, and 10 bases lay in between. The CDR3 spells CASSLDRTEAFF. DNA for the CDR3: TGTGCCAGCAGTCTTGACAGGACTGAAGCTTTCTTT. Using reference TRBV5-4 and TRBJ1-1 for the parts outside the CDR3, the full variable domain is ETGVTQSPTHLIKTRGQQVTLRCSSQSGHNTVSWYQQALGQGPQFIFQYYREEENGRGNFPPRFSGLQFPNYSSELNVNALELDDSALYLCASSLDRTEAFFGQGTRLTVV.

The chain has TRBV2 and TRBJ2-7, with 13 bases identical to TRBD2. The CDR3 sequence is 19 residues long. CDR1 SNHLY and CDR2 FYNNEI come from the germline V gene. With V trimmed by 6 bases and J by 4 bases, 18 bases remained unmatched. CDR3 nucleotide sequence: TGTGCCAGCAGCGAAACATACGATGGACTAGCGGGAGTGTCGTACGAGCAGTACTTC. Its protein product is CASSETYDGLAGVSYEQYF. Drawing the rest from reference TRBV2 and TRBJ2-7, the complete variable domain is EPEVTQTPSHQVTQMGQEVILRCVPISNHLYFYWYRQILGQKVEFLVSFYNNEISEKSEIFDDQFSVERPDGSNFTLKIRSTKLEDSAMYFCASSETYDGLAGVSYEQYFGPGTRLTVT.

The J gene is TRBJ1-1, the V gene TRBV23-1; perhaps TRBD1 as D (6 bases). TRBV23-1 is marked as an open reading frame, function uncertain. This CDR3 contains 15 residues. Trimming removed 3 bases from V and 8 bases from J, with 19 bases in between. CDR3 coding DNA: TGCGCCAGCAGTCATAGCCGGGACACTAACGCGGAAGCTTTCTTT. It yields the protein CASSHSRDTNAEAFF.

This sequence joins TRBV7-9 and TRBJ1-2, with a possible D match to TRBD1 (6 bases). Germline CDR1 SEHNR, CDR2 FQNEAQ (reference sequence). The CDR3 consists of 15 residues. Trimming stripped 5 bases from V and 8 bases from J, with 21 bases between. The CDR3 nucleotides read TGTGCCAGCAGCCACAACGAGAATGTGGGGGCAGGCTACACCTTC. Its translation: CASSHNENVGAGYTF.

The chain links TRBV2 to TRBJ1-2; a weak D match, TRBD1 (5 bases). Germline V lookup: CDR1 SNHLY, CDR2 FYNNEI. The V and J ends lost 5 bases and 5 bases respectively, with 9 bases between them. CDR3 length: 12 residues. The CDR3 DNA reads TGTGCCAGCAGTCGAGGGACTTATGGCTACACCTTC. Translation: CASSRGTYGYTF.

This chain connects TRBV4-1 to TRBJ1-6; D is ambiguous. V was shortened by 4 bases and J by 7 bases, with 5 bases between the two germline ends. Germline V gene lookup returns CDR1 MGHRA and CDR2 YSYEKL. The CDR3 consists of 12 residues. CDR3 loop: CASSLINSPLHF. The CDR3 bases are TGCGCCAGCAGCCTTATAAATTCACCCCTCCACTTT.

V usage is TRBV27 and J usage is TRBJ1-1, with D tentatively TRBD1 (5 bases). The CDR3 loop spans 14 amino acids. Trimming took 2 bases from V and 1 from J, leaving 8 bases between them. Germline V gene sequence: CDR1 MNHEY, CDR2 SMNVEV (reference sequence). Written as DNA, the CDR3 is TGTGCCAGCAGTTTACAGGGTTGGAACACTGAAGCTTTCTTT. Encoded protein: CASSLQGWNTEAFF.

This clone has just a few counts. This chain connects TRBV6-5 to TRBJ1-1, with 7 bases lining up with TRBD1. This CDR3 has 13 amino acids. Germline CDR1 MNHEY, CDR2 SVGAGI. V was clipped by 7 bases and J by 6 bases; unmatched bases: 8. In nucleotides, the CDR3 is TGTGCCAGCATCGGAACAGGGGCGGCTGAAGCTTTCTTT. Translated: CASIGTGAAEAFF.

This chain connects TRBV5-4 to TRBJ1-2, with 7 positions matching TRBD1. The V segment lost 4 bases and the J segment 4 bases; nucleotides outside the gene matches: 13. The germline CDR1 and CDR2 sequences are SGHNT and YYREEE (reference sequence). This CDR3 region has 16 residues. The CDR3 DNA reads as TGTGCCAGCAGCCCCGGGGGGGGCAGGGGGGCCTATGGCTACACCTTC. Translating gives CASSPGGGRGAYGYTF.

V and J are TRBV7-2 and TRBJ1-2, with TRBD1 matching 7 bases. The CDR3 is made up of 18 amino acids. The germline gives CDR1 SGHTA, CDR2 FQGNSA. The junction had 23 bases not matched to a gene; V was cut back by 0 bases and J by 13 bases. CDR3 loop: CASSLALRGPRDSGWGTF. DNA for the CDR3: TGTGCCAGCAGCTTAGCGCTGAGGGGGCCCCGGGACTCAGGGTGGGGCACCTTC.

The CDR3 is CAWTPRGSYEQFF. Here the CDR3 DNA reads TGTGCCTGGACCCCAAGGGGATCGTACGAGCAGTTCTTC. The chain joins TRBV30 to TRBJ2-1; tentative D call: TRBD1 (5 bases). The CDR3 totals 13 residues. The ends were cut back, 4 bases at V and 10 bases at J, with 17 bases in the middle. Germline assignment: CDR1 GTSNPN and CDR2 SVGIG (reference sequence).